A single TCR beta chain is shown here with its context. This clone was counted once. The specificity of this receptor is unknown. Base qualities were left out, and no much larger clone turns up one base away. The immunoSEQ Assay was the method used to sequence TCRbeta CDR3 regions. After extraction, genomic DNA underwent amplification by bias-controlled multiplex PCR, followed by high-throughput sequencing. The source study handled its data this way. To quantify the absolute abundance of every unique TCRbeta CDR3 region, sequences were collapsed and filtered. T cell fraction was estimated by normalization of TCRbeta template counts to usable DNA, with usable DNA being measured through amplification of reference genes present in all nucleated cells. Repertoire TCRs were annotated as SARS-CoV-2-specific by exact matching of V gene, CDR3 amino acid sequence and J gene to a known reactive TCR set. The reference SARS-CoV-2 TCR set was derived from MIRA and filtered for enrichment in COVID-19-positive ImmuneCODE repertoires, a step that removed public or cross-reactive TCRs. Using the MIRA antigens, annotated TCRs were further analysed by specific ORF or by position within an ORF. Breadth was defined as annotated unique rearrangements over total unique productive rearrangements; depth was the summed frequency of those rearrangements. Two-sided Wilcoxon rank-sum tests were applied when comparing TCR breadth between groups. TCRdb carries this immuneACCESS record with in-frame sequences only. Its versions omit some clonotypes, under half of them owing to an unresolved V gene in the studies checked, with the rest unexplained. The V and J calls and clone size were taken over from that table, and D and trimming were inferred from the DNA. The sample includes a few hundred thousand clones, with roughly four fifths observed a single time. Just under 7.5% of the sample is taken by the ten largest.

The treatment or condition label of this sample denotes: around 19 received Ad26.COV2.S at low or high dose, single or two shots; 5 received placebo; per-sample allocation not given. For vaccine and placebo recipients, the sequenced repertoires came from samples collected on day 63 after the first injection. Between 29 July and 7 August 2020, Cohort 1b enrolled approximately 26 adults aged 18-55 years at one site in Boston, USA. Ad26.COV2.S was a replication-incompetent adenovirus type 26 vector that expressed a prefusion-stabilized SARS-CoV-2 spike protein derived from the original Wuhan strain. The data were taken from a study of Ad26.COV2.S vaccination and SARS-CoV-2 variants (dated by TCRdb to about 2021). About the investigation overall: Donors in the vaccine arm were drawn from COV1001, a phase I-IIa trial of Ad26.COV2.S in healthy adults that was multicentre, randomized, double-blind and placebo-controlled. The TCR-sequenced set comprised approximately 32 samples: approximately 19 Ad26.COV2.S vaccine recipients, 5 placebo recipients and 8 SARS-CoV-2 convalescent individuals. Sequencing of the TCRbeta repertoire served to evaluate the specificity and breadth of SARS-CoV-2-reactive T cell receptors following Ad26.COV2.S vaccination. Ad26.COV2.S was administered intramuscularly at 5 x 10^10 or 1 x 10^11 viral particles, either as a single shot or as two shots given 56 days apart. Trial participants were randomized into five groups of five, in which low-dose or high-dose Ad26.COV2.S was given once or twice, or placebo was given on both occasions. Blinding of investigators to trial group allocation was maintained during experiments and outcome assessment. Findings and caveats that apply to the study as a whole: According to the authors, total T cell responses may have been underestimated by the TCR breadth and depth analyses. Substantial breadth of spike-specific CD8+ and CD4+ T cell responses was reported after vaccination. Spike-specific TCR breadth was higher in Ad26.COV2.S recipients than in placebo recipients (P = 0.0014). Vaccine and placebo recipients had comparable non-spike TCR breadth, which fits with the vaccine containing only spike. Comparing responses between vaccine doses or regimens was not something the study was powered to do.

Including cysteine and phenylalanine, the CDR3 has 15 amino acids. Just CDR3 DNA is preserved here, 45 bases in frame from base 1. CDR1 SGHKS and CDR2 YYEKEE were looked up in the germline V gene (reference sequence). V was cut back by 0 bases and J by 1 base, leaving a gap of 9 bases between them. This receptor was obtained from a person aged 18-65 years who received the Ad26.COV2.S COVID-19 vaccine or a placebo. The sequence is built from TRBV5-5 and TRBJ2-3; the D segment could be TRBD2, given 6 matching bases. This sample comprised peripheral blood, obtained in a trial of Ad26.COV2.S vaccine versus placebo. The nucleotide sequence reads TGTGCCAGCAGCTTGGATGGAGGGGGCACAGATACGCAGTATTTT. This is translated as CASSLDGGGTDTQYF.